This TCR beta chain came from a study of early T cells in non-severe SARS-CoV-2 infection (dated by TCRdb to 2020 to 2023). The study in broad terms: Because TCR sequencing relied on bulk RNA taken from unsorted whole blood, pairing of alpha and beta chains was not possible.

Libraries were constructed by 5' RACE. Sequenced on a NextSeq 500. The TCR library protocol attached unique molecular identifiers to individual cDNA molecules to correct for sequencing error and PCR bias. Sequencing covered both TCR alpha and beta chains, and within each sample the abundances of alpha and beta sequences were tightly co-correlated. Per the authors' processing: Decombinator V4 was used to annotate TCR sequences for V gene, J gene and CDR3. Expanded TCRs were defined as changing significantly between any two time points under a Poisson model with p below 0.0001. TCR abundances were normalised to the total number of TCRs sequenced per sample and were expressed as counts per million. TRAV1-2 paired with TRAJ12, TRAJ20 or TRAJ33 defined MAIT TCRs, while TRAV10 paired with TRAJ18 defined iNKT TCRs. A search of VDJdb, accessed on 1 November 2021, was run for TCRs annotated to CMV, EBV and SARS-CoV-2, with TCRs annotated for multiple antigens excluded. In-frame beta chains were kept once TCRdb had trimmed the public reads at Q25 with fastp and called clones with MiXCR. Here each entry gathers all rows of one CDR3 protein and keeps the most common genes and DNA. V and J calls and clone size were set by TCRdb, not the authors. This sample is represented by tens of thousands of distinct CDR3 sequences; 12% of them were singletons. 1.3% of the sample belongs to the ten largest clones.

This clonotype was seen ten or more times. Its antigen has not been determined. Base qualities are not provided; no much larger clone lies one nucleotide away. For CDR1 and CDR2, the germline V gene lists SGHAT and FQNNGV. Cut back by 1 base and 4 bases, the V and J ends lie 12 bases apart. The CDR3 runs 15 amino acids, cysteine and phenylalanine included. Left in the record is the CDR3 DNA by itself, 45 bases read in frame from the first base. Study-level results and caveats: VDJdb matching was skewed toward anti-spike CD8 responses and likely underestimated virus-specific expansions, missing private and CD4 specificities.

This was a case-control study nested in a cohort of healthcare workers in London, UK, who had nasopharyngeal swab PCR tests and blood samples taken every week. Between 23 and 31 March 2020, the week of the UK lockdown, healthcare workers were enrolled and then followed up weekly for as long as 16 weeks. The TCR was taken from an adult who was a healthcare worker with PCR-confirmed SARS-CoV-2 infection or an uninfected control (not recorded which). Sequencing was carried out using whole blood. The sequence joins TRBV11-2 to TRBJ2-3; the D gene identity is not certain. The nucleotide sequence reads as follows: TGTGCCAGCAGCTTAGGTCTCCTTGAAGCAGATACGCAGTATTTT. The encoded protein is CASSLGLLEADTQYF.